Following are 9 T cell receptor beta chains from one sample sequenced in a study of T cell changes during pregnancy in multiple sclerosis (dated by TCRdb to between 2018 and 2021). Library method: the immunoSEQ multiplex PCR assay. This immuneACCESS table, as held by TCRdb, lists in-frame sequences with V and J called but not all clones. Of the missing ones, under half trace to an unresolved V gene in checked studies; the others have no known cause. This sample has tens of thousands of clones in its table, and roughly nine tenths of those were observed once. Of the sample, around 9.5% falls within the top ten clones. The sequenced sample was peripheral blood, obtained after pregnancy. The receptors derive from a female donor in good health, enrolled as a control in a pregnancy study.

The genes are TRBV15 and TRBJ1-1; no clear D. The CDR3 extends over 13 amino acids. V was shortened by 3 bases and J by 4 bases, with 9 bases between the two germline ends. Germline V lookup: CDR1 LNHNV, CDR2 YYDKDF (reference sequence). The CDR3: CATSREVVTEAFF. CDR3 in DNA: TGTGCCACCAGCAGGGAGGTTGTCACTGAAGCTTTCTTT.

This chain uses TRBV9 with TRBJ2-7; 13 nucleotides match TRBD2. The trim removed 4 bases at V and 3 bases at J, leaving 13 bases unmatched. The CDR3 consists of 18 residues. Germline loops: CDR1 SGDLS, CDR2 YYNGEE. The CDR3 bases are TGTGCCAGCAGCTCGGGACTAGCGGGGACCCTGGCCAACTACGAGCAGTACTTC. Translating it yields CASSSGLAGTLANYEQYF. Combining the CDR3 with reference TRBV9 and TRBJ2-7 gives the whole variable domain DSGVTQTPKHLITATGQRVTLRCSPRSGDLSVYWYQQSLDQGLQFLIQYYNGEERAKGNILERFSAQQFPDLHSELNLSSLELGDSALYFCASSSGLAGTLANYEQYFGPGTRLTVT.

CDR3 sequence: CASAYSSGGRQAYEQYF. For the CDR3, the DNA is TGTGCTAGTGCCTATTCTTCTGGGGGGAGGCAGGCCTACGAGCAGTACTTC. The J gene is TRBJ2-7, the V gene TRBV12-5, with D possibly TRBD2 on 6 matching bases. The V end lost 7 bases, the J end lost 2 bases, and 24 bases lay between the germline ends. The CDR3 sequence is 17 residues long. From germline, CDR1 is LGHNT and CDR2 FRNRAP.

V is TRBV30 and J is TRBJ1-1, with D possibly matching TRBD1 (6 bases). The CDR3 consists of 14 residues. Deletions cut 3 bases from V and 2 bases from J, with 13 bases between. Germline CDR1 and CDR2: GTSNPN and SVGIG (reference sequence). The CDR3 DNA reads as TGTGCCTGGAGATGGGCGGGGGCCAACACTGAAGCTTTCTTT. Translated: CAWRWAGANTEAFF.

The gene calls are TRBV11-2 and TRBJ1-5, with a tentative D call TRBD1 (6 bases). V lost 5 bases, J lost 6 bases, and 17 bases lay in between. Looked up from germline, CDR1 is SGHAT and CDR2 is FQNNGV. The CDR3 contains 15 residues. The CDR3 protein is CASSPEGGPAQPQHF. In DNA, the CDR3 is TGTGCCAGCAGCCCAGAGGGGGGGCCAGCTCAGCCCCAGCATTTT.

The gene calls are TRBV18 and TRBJ1-1; TRBD1 matches 7 bases. The J segment lost 1 base and the V segment lost 6 bases, leaving 2 bases of the junction unmatched. Germline V gene lookup returns CDR1 KGHSH and CDR2 LQKENI. This CDR3 spans 13 amino acids. The CDR3 region is CASSQGGNTEAFF. CDR3 nucleotides: TGTGCCAGCTCCCAGGGGGGGAACACTGAAGCTTTCTTT.

This chain uses TRBV29-1 with TRBJ2-1, with D possibly being TRBD1 (5 bases). This CDR3 comprises 11 residues. Trimming shortened V by 5 bases and J by 10 bases, and 12 bases separated the two germline ends. Germline V gene sequence: CDR1 SQVTM, CDR2 ANQGSEA. The CDR3 sequence: CSVTQGWEQFF. CDR3 DNA sequence: TGCAGCGTTACGCAGGGTTGGGAGCAGTTCTTC.

The chain employs TRBV6-1 and TRBJ2-3; TRBD2 agrees at 7 bases. This CDR3 comprises 14 residues. Germline V CDR1 and CDR2: MNHNS, SASEGT. V lost 7 bases and J lost 2; bases outside the gene matches: 6. The CDR3 here is CASIRAGDTDTQYF. CDR3 sequence (DNA): TGTGCCAGCATTCGGGCGGGGGACACAGATACGCAGTATTTT.

This chain links TRBV4-2 with TRBJ1-1, with D tentatively TRBD1 (5 bases). The V gene's germline CDR1 is LGHNA and CDR2 YNFKEQ. V shed 0 bases and J shed 4 bases, with 9 bases lying between them. The length of the CDR3 is 14 residues. The CDR3 loop is CASSQDGGTTEAFF. As DNA, the CDR3 is TGTGCCAGCAGCCAAGATGGAGGGACCACTGAAGCTTTCTTT.